This TCR beta chain was found in a study of vaccination effects on CD4 cells after COVID-19. General study results and limits: Recruitment yielded few convalescent patients, and the study had no early post-infection timepoints. Late post-vaccination samples showed marked contraction of infection- and vaccine-induced clones.

Only in-frame clones appear in the TCRdb table, and some are missing; sequencing was by immunoSEQ multiplex PCR. The sample consists of about 27,000 clones, around four fifths of them appearing once. Trimming took 3 bases from V and 4 from J, leaving 10 bases between them. CDR1 and CDR2 (germline): SQVTM, ANQGSEA. The CDR3 spans 13 residues. As regards this clone: The antigen is not known.

Peptide-pool stimulation followed by sequencing identified expanded antigen-specific CD4+ clonotypes in the ViraFEST assay. The authors isolated CD4+ T cells after 10 days of culture. Each participant received a vaccine that was either BNT162b2 or mRNA-1273, given as two doses. Every well housed two million PBMC, which grew in culture alongside 8.5 to 10 IU/ml IL-2 and approximately 10 ug/ml peptides. The authors replaced half the medium with IL-2 medium on days 3 and 7. The specimen comprised CD4+ T cells from PBMCs cultured with HCoV-NL63 spike peptides, sampled after COVID-19 vaccination. The source is a human donor who received a COVID-19 vaccine. Some clones in this sample may be carry-over from other donors' samples. The V gene is TRBV29-1, the J gene TRBJ2-1, with unresolved D. CDR3 sequence: CSVEGWGYNEQFF. CDR3 in DNA: TGCAGCGTTGAGGGTTGGGGATACAATGAGCAGTTCTTC.